These 6 T cell receptor beta chains share one sample of origin, sequenced in a study of T cell changes during pregnancy in multiple sclerosis. Using immunoSEQ multiplex PCR, the repertoire was profiled, and TCRdb retains in-frame clones only, with some absent. The sample includes tens of thousands of clones, more than 90% seen only once; the top ten take approximately 1%. The sequencing here drew on peripheral blood, taken in the second trimester of pregnancy. These receptors all stem from a female donor with multiple sclerosis, enrolled in a pregnancy study.

This chain links TRBV2 with TRBJ2-2, with no clear D. This CDR3 comprises 13 residues. Trimming took 6 bases from V and 6 from J, leaving 11 bases between them. The germline CDR1 and CDR2 sequences are SNHLY and FYNNEI. The DNA of the CDR3 is TGTGCCAGCAGGGTCGGGTGGTCCGGGGAGCTGTTTTTT. It encodes CASRVGWSGELFF.

In DNA form, the CDR3 reads TGTGCCAGCTCGGGAGGGGGAGGCAATCAGCCCCAGCATTTT. Its translation is CASSGGGGNQPQHF. The gene calls are TRBV18 and TRBJ1-5, with D tentatively TRBD1 (6 bases). Trimming pared 6 bases from V and 2 bases from J, leaving 11 bases between. The CDR3 sequence is 14 residues long. Looked up from germline, CDR1 is KGHSH and CDR2 is LQKENI.

The rearrangement joins TRBV28 to TRBJ1-1; 9 bases map to TRBD1. The CDR3 totals 13 residues. Germline V gene sequence: CDR1 MDHEN, CDR2 SYDVKM. Trimming at V came to 7 bases and at J to 7 bases, leaving 7 bases not matched to a gene. The CDR3 DNA reads TGTGCCAGCACCTCGGACAGGGGAGGTGAAGCTTTCTTT. Translated: CASTSDRGGEAFF.

This chain links TRBV5-4 with TRBJ2-2, with TRBD1 matching over 7 bases. This CDR3 has 15 residues. V was clipped by 6 bases and J by 5 bases; unmatched bases: 10. Germline loops: CDR1 SGHNT, CDR2 YYREEE (reference sequence). CDR3 sequence (DNA): TGTGCCAGCATGATACAGGGGACCACAACCGGGGAGCTGTTTTTT. This sequence encodes CASMIQGTTTGELFF.

The rearrangement uses TRBV9 and TRBJ2-5; TRBD1 matches at 8 bases. This CDR3 spans 14 amino acids. Germline CDR1 SGDLS, CDR2 YYNGEE. Trimming removed 4 bases from V and 4 bases from J; junction bases left unmatched: 6. CDR3 amino acids: CASSQGQGRETQYF. The CDR3 nucleotides are TGTGCCAGCAGCCAAGGACAGGGACGAGAGACCCAGTACTTC.

The chain joins TRBV4-1 to TRBJ2-5; D possibly corresponds to TRBD2 (6 bases). The V end was cut by 4 bases, the J end by 4 bases, with 16 bases between. The CDR3 extends over 15 amino acids. CDR1 MGHRA and CDR2 YSYEKL come from the germline V gene. The CDR3, as DNA: TGCGCCAGCAGCCTTAGCGGAACCTTTAGAGAGACCCAGTACTTC. Amino acids: CASSLSGTFRETQYF.